This T cell receptor (beta chain) is drawn from a study of blood T cell repertoires in COVID-19 (dated by TCRdb to about 2020). About the study as a whole: The collaborator samples originated in the United States, Italy and Spain and spanned the acute and convalescent phases of COVID-19. Where available, HLA class I and class II types were obtained from metadata supplied by the sample provider rather than from assay-based typing. The sample metadata nearly always contained a de-identified subject ID, COVID-19 status, age in years and sex. Deeply sampled blood TCRbeta repertoires from subjects exposed to, actively infected with, or recovered from COVID-19 were included in the dataset. The material from the prospective study consisted of cDNA or gDNA derived from T cells, B-cell-depleted T cells, or PBMCs. The repertoires were released in a freely available public database intended as a resource for research on the immune response to SARS-CoV-2. Samples came from the ongoing ImmuneRACE study (first 160 participants) plus 1,254 subjects from 6 global collaborators.

Each collaborating institution followed its own protocols to collect whole blood in K2EDTA tubes. Collaborator samples were shipped for TCRbeta analysis as frozen whole blood, isolated PBMCs, or DNA extracted from either sample type. TCRbeta CDR3 regions were amplified from genomic DNA by means of the immunoSEQ Assay, a bias-controlled multiplex PCR. In the original analysis: Within the assay, amplification of reference gene primers was used to estimate how many nucleated cells each sample contained. Sequence reads were collapsed and filtered to measure the absolute abundance of every unique TCRbeta CDR3 rearrangement. Productive Simpson clonality was computed per sample as the square root of Simpson's diversity index over productive rearrangements. TCRdb obtained this table from immuneACCESS and retained in-frame rearrangements with V and J assigned. These tables miss some clones; where compared with another copy, unresolved V genes account for less than half of the shortfall, and the remainder is unexplained. V and J calls and clone size are those listed in that table; D and trimming were worked out from the DNA. Recorded for this sample are about 300,000 clones; about 88% of them occurred a single time. The biggest ten clones account for roughly 1.3% of the sample.

What the authors observed across the whole study: The amount of clinical and demographic metadata varied by source and participant and was provided uncurated.

The CDR3 numbers 12 residues from cysteine through phenylalanine. The DNA shown is the 36-base CDR3, in frame from base 1. The germline V gene sets CDR1 to SQVTM and CDR2 to ANQGSEA. Trimming removed 0 bases from V and 4 bases from J, leaving 6 bases between the germline ends. Note on this clone: Its antigen remains unidentified. Base qualities are missing; no much larger clone stands one base away.

What was sequenced was peripheral blood. This receptor was identified in a man in his 70s with acute or convalescent COVID-19. The rearranged chain carries TRBV29-1 and TRBJ1-2, with the identity of the D gene unclear. The CDR3 protein is CSVEDRSYGYTF. The bases are TGCAGCGTTGAAGATCGGAGCTATGGCTACACCTTC.